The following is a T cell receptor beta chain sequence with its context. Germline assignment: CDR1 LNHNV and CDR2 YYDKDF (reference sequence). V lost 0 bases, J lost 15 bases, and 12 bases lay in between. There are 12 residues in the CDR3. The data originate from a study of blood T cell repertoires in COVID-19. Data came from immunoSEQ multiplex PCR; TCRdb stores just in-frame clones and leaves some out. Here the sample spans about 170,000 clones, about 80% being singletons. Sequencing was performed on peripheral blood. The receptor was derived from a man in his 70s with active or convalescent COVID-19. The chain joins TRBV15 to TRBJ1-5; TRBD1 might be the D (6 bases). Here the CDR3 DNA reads TGTGCCACCAGCAGAGATCAGGGGCTCGGGCATTTT. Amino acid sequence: CATSRDQGLGHF.